The clone carrying this T cell receptor beta chain was seen once. What it binds is not known. The assay was run at survey level. The protocol was immunoSEQ multiplex PCR, while the TCRdb copy is restricted to in-frame clones and leaves out a portion. The sample lists 45,000 to 75,000 clones; approximately 87% were seen once. This sample stems from a study of pediatric ulcerative colitis. Study-wide findings and caveats: Rectal repertoires separated controls, mild-moderate and acute severe colitis.

Germline trimming cut 7 bases from V and 0 bases from J; bases unmatched to any gene: 4. Germline loops: CDR1 WSHSY, CDR2 SAAADI. This CDR3 has 14 residues. Blood was drawn at the time of colonoscopy. The material sequenced was blood. This TCR came from a boy aged 5-17 years who was a control in a study of pediatric ulcerative colitis. The rearrangement uses TRBV10-2 and TRBJ2-3; 7 nucleotides align to TRBD1. DNA for the CDR3: TGCGCCAGCACCTGGGGACAGAGCACAGATACGCAGTATTTT. Its translation is CASTWGQSTDTQYF.